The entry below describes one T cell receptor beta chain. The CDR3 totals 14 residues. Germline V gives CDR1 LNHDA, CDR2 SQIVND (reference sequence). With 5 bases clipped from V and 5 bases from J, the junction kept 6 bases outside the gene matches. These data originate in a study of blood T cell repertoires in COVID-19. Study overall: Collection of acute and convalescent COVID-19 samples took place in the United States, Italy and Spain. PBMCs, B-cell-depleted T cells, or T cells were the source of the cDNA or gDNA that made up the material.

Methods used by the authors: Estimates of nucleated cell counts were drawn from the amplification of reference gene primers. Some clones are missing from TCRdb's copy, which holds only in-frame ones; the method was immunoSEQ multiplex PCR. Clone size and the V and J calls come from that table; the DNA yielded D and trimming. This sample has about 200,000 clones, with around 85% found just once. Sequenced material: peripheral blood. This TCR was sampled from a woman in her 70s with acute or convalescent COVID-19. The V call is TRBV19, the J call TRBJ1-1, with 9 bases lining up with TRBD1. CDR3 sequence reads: CASSPGTGTTEAFF. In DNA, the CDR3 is TGTGCCAGTAGTCCCGGGACAGGGACAACTGAAGCTTTCTTT.